This record concerns one T cell receptor beta chain sequence. Relative to the germline gene, one junction end is altered; a read error may explain this. Germline loops: CDR1 DFQATT, CDR2 SNEGSKA (reference sequence). CDR3 length: 16 residues. Time point noted: newly diagnosed GD, antithyroid drugs for less than 3 months. PBMC RNA served as the TCR library source. This sample was included in a study of regulatory T cells in long-lasting Graves disease. Arm-PCR with iRepertoire HTBI primers amplified the CDR3 regions for these TCR beta libraries. TCRdb re-derived calls from the multiplex PCR reads in MiXCR, one entry per CDR3 protein. The data hold 350,000 to 550,000 distinct CDR3 sequences, with about a sixth observed a single time. The sample was also linked to a second study, of T cells in Graves' hyperthyroidism and ophthalmopathy.

The sample was peripheral blood mononuclear cells (PBMCs), taken at new diagnosis, from a patient treated with antithyroid drugs. This chain uses TRBV20-1 with TRBJ2-1; perhaps TRBD1 as D (6 bases). The sequence derives from a woman aged 18-35 years with Graves disease. CDR3 nucleotide sequence: TGCAGTGCTAGAGATCTCGACAGGAGCTCCTACAATGAGCAGCTCTTC. It is translated as CSARDLDRSSYNEQLF.